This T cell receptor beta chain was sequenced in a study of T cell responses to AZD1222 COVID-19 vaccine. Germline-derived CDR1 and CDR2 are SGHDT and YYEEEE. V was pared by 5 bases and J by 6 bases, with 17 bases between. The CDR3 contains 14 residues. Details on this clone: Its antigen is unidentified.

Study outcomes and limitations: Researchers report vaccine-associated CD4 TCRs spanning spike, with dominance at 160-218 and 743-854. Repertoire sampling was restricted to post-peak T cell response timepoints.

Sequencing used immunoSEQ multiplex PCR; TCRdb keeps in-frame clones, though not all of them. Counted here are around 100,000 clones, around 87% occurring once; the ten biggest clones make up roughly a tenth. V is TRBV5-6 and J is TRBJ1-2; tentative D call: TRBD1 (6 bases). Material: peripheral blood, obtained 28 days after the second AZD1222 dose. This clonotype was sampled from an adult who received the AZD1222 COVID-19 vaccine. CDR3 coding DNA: TGTGCCAGCAGAGACTACAGGGCCGTCAATGGCTACACCTTC. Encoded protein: CASRDYRAVNGYTF.